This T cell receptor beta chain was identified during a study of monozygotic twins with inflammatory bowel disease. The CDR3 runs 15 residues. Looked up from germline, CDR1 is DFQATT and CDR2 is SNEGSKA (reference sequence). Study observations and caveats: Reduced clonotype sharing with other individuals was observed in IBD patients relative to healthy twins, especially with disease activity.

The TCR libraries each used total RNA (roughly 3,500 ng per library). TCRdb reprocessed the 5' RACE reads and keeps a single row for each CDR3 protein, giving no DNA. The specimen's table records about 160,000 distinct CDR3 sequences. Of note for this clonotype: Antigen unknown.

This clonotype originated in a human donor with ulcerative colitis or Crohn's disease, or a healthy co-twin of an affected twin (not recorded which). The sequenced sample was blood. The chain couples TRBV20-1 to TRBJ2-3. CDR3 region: CSARAGEKGTDTQYF.